A selection of T cell receptor beta chains follows, all from one sample in a study of Graves' ophthalmopathy and Graves' hyperthyroidism. One entry per CDR3 protein results from TCRdb running MiXCR on the multiplex PCR reads. The sample records roughly 220,000 distinct CDR3 sequences, around 50% being singletons. The sample was peripheral blood. The source is an adult man with Graves' ophthalmopathy. The CDR3 runs from the conserved cysteine through the conserved F or W. Fields, in order: V gene, clone size, J gene, D gene, CDR3 protein, CDR3 DNA. The D gene is left open where the match is weak. Clone size is given for some rows only: seen once, a few or many times, or a class if the clone is expanded.

V gene: TRBV29-1; clone size: NA; J gene: TRBJ1-2; D gene: TRBD1; CDR3 protein: CSVWTGDWGYAF; CDR3 DNA: TGCAGCGTTTGGACAGGGGATTGGGGCTACGCCTTC
V gene: TRBV5-1; clone size: many; J gene: TRBJ1-2; D gene: TRBD1; CDR3 protein: CASSWDRTNYGYTF; CDR3 DNA: TGCGCCAGCAGCTGGGACAGGACTAACTATGGCTACACCTTC
V gene: TRBV20-1; clone size: few; J gene: TRBJ2-7; D gene: NA; CDR3 protein: CSASGGDSTSYEQYF; CDR3 DNA: TGCAGTGCTAGCGGGGGGGACAGCACATCCTACGAGCAGTACTTC
V gene: TRBV12-5; clone size: NA; J gene: TRBJ2-2; D gene: NA; CDR3 protein: CASGLTANTGELFF; CDR3 DNA: TGTGCTAGTGGTTTGACTGCGAACACCGGGGAGCTGTTTTTT
V gene: TRBV24-1; clone size: NA; J gene: TRBJ2-2; D gene: NA; CDR3 protein: CATSDLGSSAGELFF; CDR3 DNA: TGTGCCACCAGTGATTTGGGCAGTAGCGCCGGGGAGCTGTTTTTT
V gene: TRBV7-9; clone size: NA; J gene: TRBJ1-1; D gene: TRBD1; CDR3 protein: CASNRGDINKNTEAFF; CDR3 DNA: TGTGCCAGCAACAGGGGGGACATTAATAAGAACACTGAAGCTTTCTTT
V gene: TRBV20-1; clone size: NA; J gene: TRBJ1-5; D gene: NA; CDR3 protein: CSARDFQRFLNSNQPQHF; CDR3 DNA: TGCAGTGCTAGAGATTTTCAGCGATTCCTTAATAGCAATCAGCCCCAGCATTTT
V gene: TRBV19; clone size: NA; J gene: TRBJ2-3; D gene: NA; CDR3 protein: CASSTMTEDTQYF; CDR3 DNA: TGTGCCAGTAGTACAATGACAGAAGATACGCAGTATTTT
V gene: TRBV13; clone size: few; J gene: TRBJ2-7; D gene: NA; CDR3 protein: CASSLRLEEQYF; CDR3 DNA: TGTGCCAGCAGCTTACGTTTAGAGGAGCAGTACTTC
V gene: TRBV5-4; clone size: NA; J gene: TRBJ2-7; D gene: NA; CDR3 protein: CASSFGGDFSYEQYF; CDR3 DNA: TGTGCCAGCAGCTTTGGCGGGGACTTTAGCTACGAGCAGTACTTC
V gene: TRBV5-1; clone size: NA; J gene: TRBJ1-4; D gene: NA; CDR3 protein: CASSGLGRAGEKLFF; CDR3 DNA: TGCGCCAGCAGCGGGCTAGGACGGGCGGGTGAAAAACTGTTTTTT
V gene: TRBV2; clone size: few; J gene: TRBJ1-1; D gene: NA; CDR3 protein: CASSERVGVNTEAFF; CDR3 DNA: TGTGCCAGCAGTGAACGGGTAGGGGTGAACACTGAAGCTTTCTTT
V gene: TRBV4-3; clone size: NA; J gene: TRBJ2-7; D gene: TRBD2; CDR3 protein: CASSRTSGFRSYEQYF; CDR3 DNA: TGCGCCAGCAGCCGGACTAGCGGGTTCCGCTCCTACGAGCAGTACTTC
V gene: TRBV19; clone size: NA; J gene: TRBJ1-5; D gene: NA; CDR3 protein: CASSMGGNYEQPQHF; CDR3 DNA: TGTGCCAGTAGTATGGGGGGTAACTACGAGCAGCCCCAGCATTTT
V gene: TRBV9; clone size: NA; J gene: TRBJ1-1; D gene: NA; CDR3 protein: CASSVEEWTEAFF; CDR3 DNA: TGTGCCAGCAGCGTAGAGGAATGGACTGAAGCTTTCTTT
V gene: TRBV12-3/TRBV12-4; clone size: NA; J gene: TRBJ1-3; D gene: TRBD1; CDR3 protein: CASSPGQGISGNTIYF; CDR3 DNA: TGTGCCAGCAGTCCTGGACAGGGGATCTCTGGAAACACCATATATTTT
V gene: TRBV29-1; clone size: many; J gene: TRBJ1-1; D gene: TRBD1; CDR3 protein: CSAGQGNTEAFF; CDR3 DNA: TGCAGCGCAGGACAGGGAAACACTGAAGCTTTCTTT
V gene: TRBV9; clone size: NA; J gene: TRBJ1-3; D gene: NA; CDR3 protein: CASSVGGGTGNTIYF; CDR3 DNA: TGTGCCAGCAGCGTAGGGGGAGGGACTGGAAACACCATATATTTT
V gene: TRBV20-1; clone size: NA; J gene: TRBJ2-5; D gene: NA; CDR3 protein: CSVDLREETQYF; CDR3 DNA: TGCAGCGTAGATTTGCGGGAAGAGACCCAGTACTTC
V gene: TRBV6-1; clone size: NA; J gene: TRBJ1-1; D gene: NA; CDR3 protein: CASSGPPTGNTEAFF; CDR3 DNA: TGTGCCAGCAGTGGCCCCCCAACAGGGAACACTGAAGCTTTCTTT
V gene: TRBV20-1; clone size: many; J gene: TRBJ1-6; D gene: NA; CDR3 protein: CSARAGSHDSPLHF; CDR3 DNA: TGCAGTGCTAGGGCAGGGAGTCACGATTCACCCCTCCACTTT
V gene: TRBV6-5; clone size: NA; J gene: TRBJ2-7; D gene: NA; CDR3 protein: CASSLLLDGEQYF; CDR3 DNA: TGTGCCAGCAGCCTGCTTTTAGATGGCGAGCAGTACTTC
V gene: TRBV20-1; clone size: NA; J gene: TRBJ1-5; D gene: NA; CDR3 protein: CSAIQDISNQPQHF; CDR3 DNA: TGCAGTGCTATACAGGATATTAGCAATCAGCCCCAGCATTTT
V gene: TRBV7-8; clone size: NA; J gene: TRBJ2-5; D gene: NA; CDR3 protein: CASSPRRDSYEETQYF; CDR3 DNA: TGTGCCAGCAGCCCGAGGCGGGACTCATACGAAGAGACCCAGTACTTC
V gene: TRBV20-1; clone size: NA; J gene: TRBJ1-1; D gene: NA; CDR3 protein: CSANEGNTEAFF; CDR3 DNA: TGCAGTGCTAATGAGGGGAACACTGAAGCTTTCTTT
V gene: TRBV11-2; clone size: NA; J gene: TRBJ2-2; D gene: TRBD1; CDR3 protein: CASRTGGDTGELFF; CDR3 DNA: TGTGCCAGTCGGACAGGGGGGGACACCGGGGAGCTGTTTTTT
V gene: TRBV5-1; clone size: NA; J gene: TRBJ1-1; D gene: TRBD1; CDR3 protein: CASSLLTGGMTEAFF; CDR3 DNA: TGCGCCAGCAGCTTACTGACAGGGGGTATGACTGAAGCTTTCTTT
V gene: TRBV7-7; clone size: NA; J gene: TRBJ1-1; D gene: NA; CDR3 protein: CASTPTVNTEAFF; CDR3 DNA: TGTGCTAGCACCCCTACAGTGAACACTGAAGCTTTCTTT
V gene: TRBV28; clone size: once; J gene: TRBJ1-2; D gene: TRBD1; CDR3 protein: CASSLGRGLYGYTF; CDR3 DNA: TGTGCCAGCAGTTTAGGCAGGGGGCTGTATGGCTACACCTTC
V gene: TRBV6-5; clone size: NA; J gene: TRBJ2-2; D gene: TRBD2; CDR3 protein: CASSLLAGVTGELFF; CDR3 DNA: TGTGCCAGCTCCCTACTAGCGGGAGTTACCGGGGAGCTGTTTTTT
V gene: TRBV12-3/TRBV12-4; clone size: NA; J gene: TRBJ2-7; D gene: NA; CDR3 protein: CASGMGEAREQYF; CDR3 DNA: TGTGCTAGTGGAATGGGGGAGGCACGCGAGCAGTACTTC
V gene: TRBV10-3; clone size: many; J gene: TRBJ1-1; D gene: NA; CDR3 protein: CAIRGPGSVNTEAFF; CDR3 DNA: TGTGCCATCAGGGGTCCAGGGAGCGTGAACACTGAAGCTTTCTTT